The 30 T cell receptor beta chains below all came from one sample that was sequenced in a study of shared clonotypes between healthy human individuals. TCRdb's copy holds only in-frame clones and misses some; the assay was immunoSEQ multiplex PCR. The sample has some 1,600,000 clones, 95% to 99% seen once. Sequenced material: naive CD4+ T cells sorted from blood. Subset indicated: CD45RA+ positively selected. The receptors stem from a man aged 25 to 40 in good health.

The chain combines TRBV9 with TRBJ2-2; D call uncertain. V was shortened by 0 bases and J by 4 bases, with 10 bases between the two germline ends. Germline CDR1 reads SGDLS; CDR2 reads YYNGEE. The CDR3 extends over 15 amino acids. This chain's CDR3 is CASSVEGQSTGELFF. In nucleotides, the CDR3 is TGTGCCAGCAGCGTAGAGGGTCAGTCCACCGGGGAGCTGTTTTTT.

This chain joins TRBV2 and TRBJ1-1; 7 bases align to TRBD1. Germline V gene lookup returns CDR1 SNHLY and CDR2 FYNNEI. J lost 4 bases, V lost 6 bases, and 8 bases had no gene match. The CDR3 covers 14 residues. In DNA form, the CDR3 reads TGTGCCAGCAGAATGACAGGGCCAATCACTGAAGCTTTCTTT. Protein product: CASRMTGPITEAFF.

V usage is TRBV9 and J usage is TRBJ2-6; 12 bases match TRBD1. Trimming cost V 3 bases and J 2 bases; bases outside gene matches: 15. There are 21 residues in the CDR3. The germline gives CDR1 SGDLS, CDR2 YYNGEE. The CDR3 DNA reads as TGTGCCAGCAGCGGATCCTACCCGGGACAGGGGGCGCAAGCTGGGGCCAACGTCCTGACTTTC. It translates to CASSGSYPGQGAQAGANVLTF.

As to this clone: Other DNA sequences in this specimen translate into the identical CDR3. The rearrangement links TRBV20-1 to TRBJ2-7; D is uncertain. This CDR3 is 11 amino acids long. CDR1 is DFQATT and CDR2 is SNEGSKA in the germline V gene (reference sequence). Between the trimmed V and J ends, which lost 1 base and 3 bases, there was a span of 4 bases. The CDR3 nucleotides are TGCAGTGCTAGAGGTGGCTACGAGCAGTACTTC. Translated: CSARGGYEQYF.

The chain combines TRBV7-9 with TRBJ2-7; 10 positions match TRBD1. V lost 2 bases, J lost 3 bases, and 4 bases stayed unmatched. The CDR3 loop spans 15 amino acids. Germline values: CDR1 SEHNR, CDR2 FQNEAQ (reference sequence). The CDR3 loop is CASSLWDRGVYEQYF. Here the CDR3 DNA reads TGTGCCAGCAGCTTATGGGACAGGGGCGTCTACGAGCAGTACTTC. The complete variable domain, with remaining parts taken from reference TRBV7-9 and TRBJ2-7, reads DTGVSQNPRHKITKRGQNVTFRCDPISEHNRLYWYRQTLGQGPEFLTYFQNEAQLEKSRLLSDRFSAERPKGSFSTLEIQRTEQGDSAMYLCASSLWDRGVYEQYFGPGTRLTVT.

The chain employs TRBV7-2 and TRBJ2-1; weak D call: TRBD1 (5 bases). Deletions cut 4 bases from V and 10 bases from J, with 11 bases between. The length of the CDR3 is 12 residues. Germline CDR1 reads SGHTA; CDR2 reads FQGNSA. The CDR3 reads CASSWRQPEQFF. The CDR3 DNA reads TGTGCCAGCAGCTGGCGACAGCCAGAGCAGTTCTTC.

This chain connects TRBV20-1 to TRBJ1-5; tentatively, D is TRBD1 (5 bases). There are 11 residues in the CDR3. Trimming took off 6 bases at V and 11 bases at J, with 14 bases between the two ends. Looked up from germline, CDR1 is DFQATT and CDR2 is SNEGSKA (reference sequence). CDR3 loop: CSATYLGAQHF. CDR3 DNA sequence: TGCAGTGCCACGTATTTGGGGGCCCAGCATTTT.

V and J are TRBV30 and TRBJ1-2; a weak D match, TRBD1 (6 bases). V was pared by 6 bases and J by 5 bases, with 16 bases between. This CDR3 is 13 amino acids long. The germline gives CDR1 GTSNPN, CDR2 SVGIG (reference sequence). In DNA form, the CDR3 reads TGTGCCTGCTTTGGTAGGGGGAAATATGGCTACACCTTC. Amino acid sequence: CACFGRGKYGYTF.

The chain joins TRBV28 to TRBJ1-1; D might be TRBD1 (5 bases). Trimming took off 3 bases at V and 6 bases at J, with 14 bases between the two ends. Germline V gene sequence: CDR1 MDHEN, CDR2 SYDVKM. CDR3 length equals 14 residues. The CDR3 nucleotides read TGTGCCAGCAGTTTCTGGCAGGGTCCCCCTGAAGCTTTCTTT. Its translation is CASSFWQGPPEAFF.

In its sample, this clone was seen once. The rearrangement joins TRBV6-6 to TRBJ2-5, with 7 bases identical to TRBD2. This CDR3 region has 14 residues. Germline CDR1 and CDR2: MNHNY and SVGAGI (reference sequence). Unmatched junction bases numbered 13, after V lost 10 bases and J lost 5 bases. The CDR3 region has the DNA TGTGCCACTACATGGTTCGCGGGAGAGGAGACCCAGTACTTC. Residues: CATTWFAGEETQYF.

In its sample, this clone was seen once. The V call is TRBV7-9, the J call TRBJ1-1; D gene unclear. This CDR3 has 13 residues. The germline V gene encodes CDR1 SEHNR and CDR2 FQNEAQ (reference sequence). V lost 3 bases, J lost 1 base, and 6 bases lay in between. The CDR3 loop reads CASSFGRNTEAFF. The CDR3 nucleotides are TGTGCCAGCAGCTTCGGTCGGAACACTGAAGCTTTCTTT. The variable domain in full, with the rest retrieved from reference TRBV7-9 and TRBJ1-1, is DTGVSQNPRHKITKRGQNVTFRCDPISEHNRLYWYRQTLGQGPEFLTYFQNEAQLEKSRLLSDRFSAERPKGSFSTLEIQRTEQGDSAMYLCASSFGRNTEAFFGQGTRLTVV.

The V call is TRBV30, the J call TRBJ2-2; TRBD1 matches at 7 bases. The CDR3 has 16 residues. Germline CDR1 and CDR2: GTSNPN and SVGIG (reference sequence). The V gene end was trimmed by 0 bases and the J gene end by 4 bases; junction bases not matched to a gene: 8. As DNA, the CDR3 is TGTGCCTGGAGTGTTAAGGGGGCGCGTTTCACCGGGGAGCTGTTTTTT. This encodes CAWSVKGARFTGELFF.

The chain combines TRBV6-1 with TRBJ1-1; unclear D gene. Trimming cost V 3 bases and J 0 bases, with 5 bases left between them. Germline V gives CDR1 MNHNS, CDR2 SASEGT. This CDR3 is 13 amino acids long. The CDR3 loop is CASSEYLNTEAFF. The CDR3 DNA reads TGTGCCAGCAGTGAGTATTTGAACACTGAAGCTTTCTTT.

This clone is a singleton in its sample. The gene calls are TRBV6-5 and TRBJ2-5; a possible D gene is TRBD1 (6 bases). The V and J ends lost 6 bases and 5 bases respectively, with 13 bases between them. CDR3 length: 13 amino acids. The germline gives CDR1 MNHEY, CDR2 SVGAGI. CDR3 coding DNA: TGTGCCAGCAGCCGAACAGGGAAGGAGACCCAGTACTTC. The encoded protein is CASSRTGKETQYF.

This clone occurred once. This chain uses TRBV28 with TRBJ1-2; perhaps TRBD1 as D (6 bases). V lost 10 bases and J lost 4, with 22 bases in between. Per the germline V gene, CDR1 is MDHEN and CDR2 is SYDVKM. This CDR3 is 15 amino acids long. CDR3: CAIVGGSLLSYGYTF. DNA of the CDR3: TGTGCCATAGTAGGGGGATCTCTCCTATCCTATGGCTACACCTTC.

This clone has only one observation. Additional DNA sequences in this sample encode the identical CDR3. The chain combines TRBV5-4 with TRBJ2-5; D is perhaps TRBD1 (6 bases). Between the trimmed V and J ends, which lost 4 bases and 5 bases, there was a span of 9 bases. Germline lookup yields CDR1 SGHNT and CDR2 YYREEE (reference sequence). The CDR3 is made up of 12 amino acids. CDR3 in amino acids: CASSPRGETQYF. The CDR3 coding sequence is TGTGCCAGCAGCCCGAGGGGGGAGACCCAGTACTTC.

This rearrangement joins TRBV19 to TRBJ2-7; 11 bases are shared with TRBD2. The V segment lost 1 base and the J segment 7 bases; nucleotides outside the gene matches: 9. This CDR3 region has 16 residues. Germline V gene lookup returns CDR1 LNHDA and CDR2 SQIVND (reference sequence). CDR3 DNA sequence: TGTGCCAGTAGTATAGCCGGGACTAGCGGAACGCGGGAGCAGTACTTC. Translating it yields CASSIAGTSGTREQYF.

The chain uses TRBV18 and TRBJ2-7; no definite D call. Germline lookup yields CDR1 KGHSH and CDR2 LQKENI. CDR3 size: 15 residues. V was clipped by 0 bases and J by 4 bases, with 13 bases between them. The CDR3 DNA sequence: TGTGCCAGCTCACCACCAGGAAAGGGCGGATACGAGCAGTACTTC. The encoded protein is CASSPPGKGGYEQYF.

On this clone: This sample also contains other DNA sequences that code for the same CDR3. J is TRBJ1-2 and V is TRBV20-1; D is unresolved. V was trimmed by 3 bases and J by 0 bases, leaving 2 bases between them. The germline CDR1 and CDR2 sequences are DFQATT and SNEGSKA (reference sequence). The CDR3 sequence is 11 residues long. The CDR3: CSARANYGYTF. CDR3 nucleotide sequence: TGCAGTGCTAGGGCTAACTATGGCTACACCTTC.

This rearrangement joins TRBV5-8 to TRBJ2-6; the match to TRBD1 covers 12 bases. Looked up from germline, CDR1 is SGHTS and CDR2 is YDEGEE. V trimming: 2 bases; J trimming: 4 bases; junction bases outside the gene matches: 10. The CDR3 runs 19 residues. The chain's CDR3 is CASSFSPGQGARGANVLTF. The CDR3 coding sequence is TGTGCCAGCAGCTTTTCTCCGGGACAGGGGGCGCGGGGGGCCAACGTCCTGACTTTC. The complete variable domain, with remaining parts taken from reference TRBV5-8 and TRBJ2-6, reads EAGVTQSPTHLIKTRGQQATLRCSPISGHTSVYWYQQALGLGLQFLLWYDEGEERNRGNFPPRFSGRQFPNYSSELNVNALELEDSALYLCASSFSPGQGARGANVLTFGAGSRLTVL.

The chain recombines TRBV18 with TRBJ2-1; TRBD1 matches 9 bases. V lost 1 base and J lost 5; bases outside the gene matches: 3. The CDR3 spans 15 residues. Germline CDR1 and CDR2: KGHSH and LQKENI. For the CDR3, the DNA is TGTGCCAGCTCACCACGGGGACAGGGTGACAATGAGCAGTTCTTC. Translated: CASSPRGQGDNEQFF.

The chain employs TRBV15 and TRBJ2-7; D is unclear. CDR3 length: 12 amino acids. Germline V CDR1 and CDR2: LNHNV, YYDKDF (reference sequence). The V and J ends lost 1 base and 3 bases respectively, with 4 bases between them. DNA for the CDR3: TGTGCCACCAGCAGAGGCTTCTACGAGCAGTACTTC. Its translation is CATSRGFYEQYF.

J is TRBJ1-4 and V is TRBV5-1; D uncertain. The germline V gene encodes CDR1 SGHRS and CDR2 YFSETQ. The CDR3 contains 12 residues. The ends were cut back, 0 bases at V and 13 bases at J, with 10 bases in the middle. CDR3 nucleotides: TGCGCCAGCAGCTTGGATGGGGAAGGACTGTTTTTT. Its protein is CASSLDGEGLFF.

The chain recombines TRBV10-3 with TRBJ2-7; D might be TRBD1 (5 bases). Trimming stripped 4 bases from V and 3 bases from J, with 10 bases between. Germline V gene data show CDR1 as ENHRY and CDR2 as SYGVKD. This CDR3 contains 13 residues. The CDR3 coding sequence is TGTGCCATCAGTGTGCAGGGTGGCTACGAGCAGTACTTC. Its translation is CAISVQGGYEQYF.

The chain carries TRBV29-1 and TRBJ2-2; 15 nucleotides line up with TRBD2. Germline-derived CDR1 and CDR2 are SQVTM and ANQGSEA. The CDR3 sequence is 14 residues long. The J segment lost 6 bases and the V segment lost 6 bases, leaving 2 bases of the junction unmatched. The DNA of the CDR3 is TGCAGCGTGGGACTAGCGGGAGGTGCCGGGGAGCTGTTTTTT. As protein: CSVGLAGGAGELFF.

J is TRBJ2-7 and V is TRBV5-4; 12 bases align to TRBD2. V was clipped by 4 bases and J by 6 bases; unmatched bases: 11. This CDR3 region has 16 residues. Looked up from germline, CDR1 is SGHNT and CDR2 is YYREEE (reference sequence). DNA for the CDR3: TGTGCCAGCAGCCCGGGACTGACTAGCGGGGGTACCGAGCAGTACTTC. The encoded protein is CASSPGLTSGGTEQYF.

The J gene is TRBJ1-5, the V gene TRBV15, with D hard to call. The V gene's germline CDR1 is LNHNV and CDR2 YYDKDF (reference sequence). V was clipped by 5 bases and J by 0 bases, with 14 bases between them. CDR3 size: 16 residues. The CDR3 nucleotides are TGTGCCACCAGCCGCGCCGGAACCCTTAGCAATCAGCCCCAGCATTTT. Translated, it gives CATSRAGTLSNQPQHF. The full variable domain, in which reference TRBV15 and TRBJ1-5 provide the parts outside the CDR3, is DAMVIQNPRYQVTQFGKPVTLSCSQTLNHNVMYWYQQKSSQAPKLLFHYYDKDFNNEADTPDNFQSRRPNTSFCFLDIRSPGLGDTAMYLCATSRAGTLSNQPQHFGDGTRLSIL.

The J gene is TRBJ2-7, the V gene TRBV28; D gene uncertain. The CDR3 extends over 14 amino acids. CDR1 and CDR2 from the germline V gene are MDHEN and SYDVKM. Trimming cost V 5 bases and J 0 bases, with 11 bases left between them. The CDR3 nucleotides read TGTGCCAGCAGTAACCCGGGCTCCTCCTACGAGCAGTACTTC. This sequence encodes CASSNPGSSYEQYF.

CDR3: CASSELGQNQETQYF. The CDR3, as DNA: TGTGCCAGCAGTGAACTGGGGCAGAACCAAGAGACCCAGTACTTC. The chain carries TRBV25-1 and TRBJ2-5, with D perhaps matching TRBD1 (5 bases). The V end lost 2 bases, the J end lost 0 bases, and 10 bases lay between the germline ends. The germline gives CDR1 MGHDK, CDR2 SYGVNS. This CDR3 is 15 amino acids long.

This chain connects TRBV5-4 to TRBJ1-4; tentative D call: TRBD1 (5 bases). Deletions cut 4 bases from V and 0 bases from J, with 7 bases between. The germline V gene encodes CDR1 SGHNT and CDR2 YYREEE (reference sequence). The CDR3 covers 14 residues. CDR3 loop: CASSTGATNEKLFF. The CDR3 coding sequence is TGTGCCAGCAGCACAGGCGCAACTAATGAAAAACTGTTTTTT.